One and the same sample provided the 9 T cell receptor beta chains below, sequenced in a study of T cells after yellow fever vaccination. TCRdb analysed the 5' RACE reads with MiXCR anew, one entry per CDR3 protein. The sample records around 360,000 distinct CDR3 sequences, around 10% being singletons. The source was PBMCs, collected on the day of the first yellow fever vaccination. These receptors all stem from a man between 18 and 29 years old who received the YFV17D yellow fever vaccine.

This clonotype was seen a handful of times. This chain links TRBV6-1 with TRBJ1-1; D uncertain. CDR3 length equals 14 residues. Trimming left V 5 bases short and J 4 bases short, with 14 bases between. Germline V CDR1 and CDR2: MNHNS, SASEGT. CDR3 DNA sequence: TGTGCCAGCAGTACACCCTTTGGAGGCACTGAAGCTTTCTTT. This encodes CASSTPFGGTEAFF.

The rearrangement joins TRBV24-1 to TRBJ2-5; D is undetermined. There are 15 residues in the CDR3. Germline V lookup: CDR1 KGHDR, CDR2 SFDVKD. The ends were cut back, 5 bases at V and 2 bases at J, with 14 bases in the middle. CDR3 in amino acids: CATSVADDFQETQYF. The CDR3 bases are TGTGCCACCAGTGTGGCGGACGACTTTCAAGAGACCCAGTACTTC.

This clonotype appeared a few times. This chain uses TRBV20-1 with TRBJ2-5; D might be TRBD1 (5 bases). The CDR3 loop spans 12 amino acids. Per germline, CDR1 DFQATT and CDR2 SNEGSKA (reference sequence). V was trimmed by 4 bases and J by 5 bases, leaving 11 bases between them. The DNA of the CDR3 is TGCAGTGCTATTAGGGGTTCCGAGACCCAGTACTTC. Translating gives CSAIRGSETQYF.

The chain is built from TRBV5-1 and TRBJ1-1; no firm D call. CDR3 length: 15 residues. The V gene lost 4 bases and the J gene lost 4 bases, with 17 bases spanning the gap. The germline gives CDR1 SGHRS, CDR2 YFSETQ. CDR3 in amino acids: CASSLGEGRTTEAFF. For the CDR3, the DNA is TGCGCCAGCAGCCTCGGGGAGGGTAGGACCACTGAAGCTTTCTTT.

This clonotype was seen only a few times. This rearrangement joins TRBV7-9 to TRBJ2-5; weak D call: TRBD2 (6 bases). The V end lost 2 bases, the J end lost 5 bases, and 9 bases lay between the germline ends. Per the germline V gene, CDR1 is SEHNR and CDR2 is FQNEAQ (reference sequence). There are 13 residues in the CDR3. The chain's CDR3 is CASSLQAGETQYF. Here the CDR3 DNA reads TGTGCCAGCAGCTTACAGGCGGGGGAGACCCAGTACTTC.

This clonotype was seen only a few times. The CDR3 bases are TGTGCCAGCAGCTTGATGCGGGGGGGAGGCACAGATACGCAGTATTTT. This encodes CASSLMRGGGTDTQYF. This rearrangement joins TRBV11-1 to TRBJ2-3, with 9 bases aligning to TRBD2. From germline, CDR1 is SGHAT and CDR2 FQDESV (reference sequence). There are 16 residues in the CDR3. V was clipped by 3 bases and J by 1 base; unmatched bases: 5.

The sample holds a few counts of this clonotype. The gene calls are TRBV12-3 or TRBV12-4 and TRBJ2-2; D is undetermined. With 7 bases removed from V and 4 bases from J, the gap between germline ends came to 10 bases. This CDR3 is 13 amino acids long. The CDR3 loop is CASKRIATGELFF. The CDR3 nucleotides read TGTGCCAGCAAACGTATCGCCACCGGGGAGCTGTTTTTT.

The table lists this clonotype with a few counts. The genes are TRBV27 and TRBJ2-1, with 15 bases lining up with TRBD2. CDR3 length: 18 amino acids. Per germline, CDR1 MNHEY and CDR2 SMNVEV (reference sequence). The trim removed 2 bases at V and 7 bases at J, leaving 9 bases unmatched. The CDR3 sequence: CASSLKPPGLAGGNEQFF. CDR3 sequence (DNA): TGTGCCAGCAGTTTAAAACCCCCGGGACTAGCGGGGGGTAATGAGCAGTTCTTC.

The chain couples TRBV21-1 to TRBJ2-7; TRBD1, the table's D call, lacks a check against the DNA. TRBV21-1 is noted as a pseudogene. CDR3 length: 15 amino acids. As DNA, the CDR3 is TGTGCCAGCAGCAGAAGAGGGACCCACCCCTACGAGCAGTACTTC. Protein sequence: CASSRRGTHPYEQYF.